The 26 T cell receptor beta chains given below trace back to one sample, sequenced in a study of cytomegalovirus exposure and HLA in healthy donors. TCRdb's copy holds only in-frame clones and misses some; the assay was immunoSEQ multiplex PCR. Altogether about 140,000 clones are present, roughly 86% being singletons, with the ten largest covering more than 1.4%. The sample comprised PBMCs. The receptors shown here come from a woman younger than 45 in good health and CMV-seronegative.

The CDR3 spells CAWSVRNGGGSYNEQFF. The CDR3 region has the DNA TGTGCCTGGAGTGTACGTAACGGGGGGGGCTCCTACAATGAGCAGTTCTTC. The chain employs TRBV30 and TRBJ2-1; 8 bases fit TRBD2. CDR3 length equals 17 residues. After removal of 0 bases from V and 0 bases from J, the junction contained 7 bases not matched to a gene. The germline CDR1 and CDR2 sequences are GTSNPN and SVGIG (reference sequence). Full variable domain (outside the CDR3, taken from reference TRBV30 and TRBJ2-1): SQTIHQWPATLVQPVGSPLSLECTVEGTSNPNLYWYRQAAGRGLQLLFYSVGIGQISSEVPQNLSASRPQDRQFILSSKKLLLSDSGFYLCAWSVRNGGGSYNEQFFGPGTRLTVL.

V gene TRBV27 combines with J gene TRBJ2-1; D is unclear. The CDR3 totals 15 residues. Trimming pared 6 bases from V and 4 bases from J, leaving 16 bases between. Looked up from germline, CDR1 is MNHEY and CDR2 is SMNVEV (reference sequence). As DNA, the CDR3 is TGTGCCAGCAGCCGTTCGTGGCAGACTTACAATGAGCAGTTCTTC. Residues: CASSRSWQTYNEQFF.

The J gene is TRBJ2-7, the V gene TRBV7-8, with 8 bases identical to TRBD1. The V gene end was trimmed by 0 bases and the J gene end by 3 bases; junction bases not matched to a gene: 4. Germline V gene data show CDR1 as SGHVS and CDR2 as FQNEAQ. This CDR3 region has 15 residues. As DNA, the CDR3 is TGTGCCAGCAGCTTAGCGGGGACAGGAAACTACGAGCAGTACTTC. Encoded protein: CASSLAGTGNYEQYF.

J is TRBJ2-3 and V is TRBV9; D ambiguous. Trimming removed 2 bases from V and 3 bases from J, with 7 bases in between. The CDR3 runs to 13 residues. Germline-derived CDR1 and CDR2 are SGDLS and YYNGEE. DNA of the CDR3: TGTGCCAGCAGCGTTGAGTGGACAGATACGCAGTATTTT. It encodes CASSVEWTDTQYF.

The genes are TRBV11-2 and TRBJ2-3, with D maybe TRBD1 (5 bases). The V and J ends lost 3 bases and 0 bases respectively, with 10 bases between them. The CDR3 runs 15 residues. Germline V gives CDR1 SGHAT, CDR2 FQNNGV. The CDR3 here is CASSLGRVSTDTQYF. Here the CDR3 DNA reads TGTGCCAGCAGCTTGGGCAGGGTTAGCACAGATACGCAGTATTTT. The whole variable domain, filled in from reference TRBV11-2 and TRBJ2-3, reads EAGVAQSPRYKIIEKRQSVAFWCNPISGHATLYWYQQILGQGPKLLIQFQNNGVVDDSQLPKDRFSAERLKGVDSTLKIQPAKLEDSAVYLCASSLGRVSTDTQYFGPGTRLTVL.

This clone is a singleton in its sample. The chain is built from TRBV10-3 and TRBJ2-2, with D perhaps assigned TRBD1 or TRBD2 (5 bases each). The ends were cut back, 8 bases at V and 5 bases at J, with 15 bases in the middle. Germline V gives CDR1 ENHRY, CDR2 SYGVKD. The CDR3 is 14 residues long. CDR3 residues: CAIGGGEITGELFF. CDR3 bases: TGTGCCATCGGTGGGGGAGAAATTACCGGGGAGCTGTTTTTT.

CDR3 DNA: TGTGCCAGCAGCCCAAATAGCCAGGGGGCCTATGGCTACACCTTC. This translates into CASSPNSQGAYGYTF. The chain combines TRBV7-2 with TRBJ1-2, with TRBD1 matching 8 bases. CDR3 size: 15 residues. V was clipped by 5 bases and J by 4 bases; unmatched bases: 9. Germline CDR1 reads SGHTA; CDR2 reads FQGNSA.

This clone showed up just once. The rearrangement links TRBV5-1 to TRBJ1-5; D is perhaps TRBD1 (5 bases). CDR1 and CDR2 from the germline V gene are SGHRS and YFSETQ. V lost 4 bases and J 5 bases, leaving 19 bases between the germline ends. This CDR3 has 16 residues. CDR3 protein: CASSTPRTPGDQPQHF. CDR3 sequence (DNA): TGCGCCAGCAGCACCCCACGGACCCCGGGGGATCAGCCCCAGCATTTT. Full variable domain (missing parts from reference TRBV5-1 and TRBJ1-5): KAGVTQTPRYLIKTRGQQVTLSCSPISGHRSVSWYQQTPGQGLQFLFEYFSETQRNKGNFPGRFSGRQFSNSRSEMNVSTLELGDSALYLCASSTPRTPGDQPQHFGDGTRLSIL.

This chain joins TRBV19 and TRBJ2-7; 14 positions agree with TRBD2. Germline V CDR1 and CDR2: LNHDA, SQIVND (reference sequence). Germline trimming cut 6 bases from V and 11 bases from J; bases unmatched to any gene: 9. This CDR3 spans 14 amino acids. This chain's CDR3 is CASSPRTSGGNKYF. The CDR3 bases are TGTGCCAGTAGCCCCAGGACTAGCGGGGGGAACAAGTACTTC.

The V and J genes are TRBV28 and TRBJ2-7; D gene uncertain. CDR1 is MDHEN and CDR2 is SYDVKM in the germline V gene. Trimming took off 3 bases at V and 2 bases at J, with 11 bases between the two ends. The CDR3 totals 14 residues. The CDR3 bases are TGTGCCAGCAGTTTTGGTAGAGAGACCTACGAGCAGTACTTC. Its translation is CASSFGRETYEQYF.

The table lists this clone with a few counts. CDR3 region: CASSLASGTGYTF. In DNA, the CDR3 is TGCGCCAGCAGCTTGGCCTCAGGTACCGGCTACACCTTC. V is TRBV5-1 and J is TRBJ1-2; D gene ambiguous. Trimming pared 0 bases from V and 8 bases from J, leaving 11 bases between. CDR1 and CDR2 from the germline V gene are SGHRS and YFSETQ. The CDR3 has 13 amino acids.

The chain uses TRBV6-6 and TRBJ1-6; TRBD1 matches 8 bases. The germline V gene has CDR1 MNHNY and CDR2 SVGAGI (reference sequence). The CDR3 spans 12 residues. J gave up 8 bases and V 11 bases, and 5 bases lay outside the gene matches. CDR3 loop: CAGTGGDSPLHF. CDR3 bases: TGTGCCGGGACAGGTGGGGATTCACCCCTCCACTTT.

The CDR3 DNA reads TGTGCCAGCAGGGCAGGGACTGAGCAAGAGACCCAGTACTTC. Translated: CASRAGTEQETQYF. The rearrangement links TRBV2 to TRBJ2-5; perhaps TRBD2 as D (6 bases). Trimming left V 6 bases short and J 2 bases short, with 13 bases between. There are 14 residues in the CDR3. In germline, CDR1 is SNHLY, CDR2 FYNNEI.

The V call is TRBV15, the J call TRBJ1-2, with D maybe TRBD1 (6 bases). Looked up from germline, CDR1 is LNHNV and CDR2 is YYDKDF (reference sequence). The CDR3 runs to 14 residues. Trimming shortened V by 0 bases and J by 3 bases, and 8 bases separated the two germline ends. CDR3 loop: CATSRETGDYGYTF. For the CDR3, the DNA is TGTGCCACCAGCAGAGAGACAGGAGACTATGGCTACACCTTC.

This sequence joins TRBV7-2 and TRBJ1-2, with TRBD1 matching over 8 bases. The V gene end was trimmed by 3 bases and the J gene end by 8 bases; junction bases not matched to a gene: 14. The CDR3 runs to 16 residues. CDR1 and CDR2 from the germline V gene are SGHTA and FQGNSA. CDR3 sequence reads: CASSFAGGQGRNGYTF. The CDR3 DNA reads TGTGCCAGCAGCTTCGCGGGTGGACAGGGTAGGAACGGCTACACCTTC.

This chain connects TRBV4-2 to TRBJ2-5; D call uncertain. The CDR3 has 14 amino acids. V dropped 1 base and J dropped 1 base, with 7 bases sitting between them. Germline assignment: CDR1 LGHNA and CDR2 YNFKEQ. This chain's CDR3 is CASSQGQVQETQYF. The CDR3, as DNA: TGTGCCAGCAGCCAAGGGCAAGTCCAAGAGACCCAGTACTTC.

J is TRBJ1-5 and V is TRBV6-6; no firm D call. The CDR3 has 14 amino acids. Trimming took off 8 bases at V and 2 bases at J, with 13 bases between the two ends. Germline values: CDR1 MNHNY, CDR2 SVGAGI (reference sequence). In DNA, the CDR3 is TGTGCCAGCGAGGCGCATAATGGCAATCAGCCCCAGCATTTT. It translates to CASEAHNGNQPQHF.

The chain uses TRBV25-1 and TRBJ2-3, with 8 bases matching TRBD2. CDR1 is MGHDK, CDR2 SYGVNS, per germline. V gave up 7 bases and J gave up 6 bases; unmatched junction bases: 6. The CDR3 runs to 13 residues. CDR3 amino acids: CASTKRGHDTQYF. The CDR3 DNA reads as TGTGCCAGCACTAAGCGGGGGCACGATACGCAGTATTTT. The whole variable domain, filled in from reference TRBV25-1 and TRBJ2-3, reads EADIYQTPRYLVIGTGKKITLECSQTMGHDKMYWYQQDPGMELHLIHYSYGVNSTEKGDLSSESTVSRIRTEHFPLTLESARPSHTSQYLCASTKRGHDTQYFGPGTRLTVL.

The chain has TRBV10-3 and TRBJ1-1, with TRBD1 identical over 9 bases. The junction had 8 bases not matched to a gene; V was cut back by 5 bases and J by 4 bases. Germline V gene data show CDR1 as ENHRY and CDR2 as SYGVKD. This CDR3 has 15 amino acids. The CDR3 is CAISFPGQGITEAFF. Written as DNA, the CDR3 is TGTGCCATCAGTTTTCCCGGACAGGGGATCACTGAAGCTTTCTTT.

V gene TRBV30 combines with J gene TRBJ2-2; possibly TRBD2 for D (5 bases). Germline V gene data show CDR1 as GTSNPN and CDR2 as SVGIG (reference sequence). The CDR3 runs 13 residues. V lost 4 bases and J 2 bases, leaving 8 bases between the germline ends. The CDR3 nucleotides read TGTGCCTGGATCCGGGGTAACACCGGGGAGCTGTTTTTT. Protein product: CAWIRGNTGELFF.

V and J are TRBV6-1 and TRBJ2-4, with D tentatively TRBD1 (6 bases). This CDR3 region has 19 residues. Between the trimmed V and J ends, which lost 1 base and 7 bases, there was a span of 26 bases. Germline CDR1 MNHNS, CDR2 SASEGT. The CDR3 loop is CASSEGNWRQASSQNIQYF. CDR3 DNA sequence: TGTGCCAGCAGTGAAGGAAATTGGAGACAGGCATCGTCCCAGAACATTCAGTACTTC.

The chain links TRBV28 to TRBJ2-1; 9 bases align to TRBD2. The CDR3 totals 15 residues. V lost 6 bases, J lost 5 bases, and 8 bases stayed unmatched. In germline, CDR1 is MDHEN, CDR2 SYDVKM. This chain's CDR3 is CASSPSGELNNEQFF. DNA for the CDR3: TGTGCCAGCAGCCCTAGCGGGGAACTTAACAATGAGCAGTTCTTC.

This clone has a single count. J is TRBJ2-1 and V is TRBV15; the match to TRBD1 covers 7 bases. Unmatched junction bases numbered 6, after V lost 0 bases and J lost 4 bases. Germline CDR1 and CDR2: LNHNV and YYDKDF (reference sequence). CDR3 length equals 16 residues. CDR3 DNA: TGTGCCACCAGCAGAGACCGACCACAGGGGTACAATGAGCAGTTCTTC. It translates to CATSRDRPQGYNEQFF. Full variable domain (missing parts from reference TRBV15 and TRBJ2-1): DAMVIQNPRYQVTQFGKPVTLSCSQTLNHNVMYWYQQKSSQAPKLLFHYYDKDFNNEADTPDNFQSRRPNTSFCFLDIRSPGLGDTAMYLCATSRDRPQGYNEQFFGPGTRLTVL.

J is TRBJ1-3 and V is TRBV7-9; TRBD1 matches at 7 bases. The CDR3 length is 15 residues. J was trimmed by 3 bases and V by 5 bases; bases with no gene match: 7. Germline values: CDR1 SEHNR, CDR2 FQNEAQ (reference sequence). The CDR3 spells CASSRDRDGGNTIYF. Written as DNA, the CDR3 is TGTGCCAGCAGCAGAGACAGGGATGGTGGAAACACCATATATTTT.

This rearrangement joins TRBV28 to TRBJ2-7, with a possible D match to TRBD2 (6 bases). Deletions cut 7 bases from V and 1 base from J, with 11 bases between. CDR1 is MDHEN, CDR2 SYDVKM, per germline. The CDR3 covers 13 residues. The CDR3: CASISGGSYEQYF. The CDR3 bases are TGTGCCAGCATCTCCGGGGGTTCCTACGAGCAGTACTTC.

The chain couples TRBV28 to TRBJ2-7; D is uncertain. V lost 3 bases and J lost 3, with 6 bases in between. Germline V gene lookup returns CDR1 MDHEN and CDR2 SYDVKM. This CDR3 has 12 amino acids. The CDR3 nucleotides are TGTGCCAGCAGTTTCAGTTTCTACGAGCAGTACTTC. This codes for CASSFSFYEQYF.